The clone carrying this TCR beta chain was detected a few times. No antigen is known for it. This record belongs to a study of identical twins. Study-wide points: Because invariant MAIT and iNKT cells could be present, zero-insertion analyses could be partly confounded. Insertions were reduced in abundant cord blood beta clonotypes but not in memory repertoires. Within monozygotic twins, out-of-frame TCR alpha sharing was underestimated by the models.

A universal primer site was added by template switching, and unique molecular identifiers were carried by the cDNA. TCRdb reprocessed the 5' RACE reads with MiXCR, giving one entry per CDR3 protein. The sample has 270,000 or so distinct CDR3 sequences, about 8.3% seen once; the top ten hold less than 4%. The CDR3 spans 19 residues. In germline, CDR1 is SGHTA, CDR2 FQGTGA. V was trimmed by 0 bases and J by 0 bases, leaving 17 bases between them. The same sample was also used in a study of yellow fever vaccine responses in identical twins.

The chain couples TRBV7-3 to TRBJ2-2, with a weak D call TRBD2 (6 bases). The clonotype comes from a young woman in good health. Sequencing was performed on CD8+ T cells sorted from blood. CDR3 in amino acids: CASSLTQREVTSNTGELFF. The CDR3, as DNA: TGTGCCAGCAGCTTAACACAGAGGGAGGTAACCTCGAACACCGGGGAGCTGTTTTTT.